This T cell receptor (beta chain) comes out of a study of patients and donors after allogeneic stem cell transplantation. TCRdb re-analysed the RT-PCR reads in MiXCR, keeping a single row per CDR3 protein. The sample holds 70,000 to 75,000 distinct CDR3 sequences, around 27% seen once. This CDR3 is 14 amino acids long. V lost 3 bases and J lost 5, with 13 bases in between. This clonotype was counted a few times. The TCR sequence derives from a human donor who was either an allogeneic HSCT recipient or a stem cell or donor lymphocyte infusion donor (not recorded which). It is not recorded whose cells these are; they may come from a transplant donor. The chain joins TRBV12-3 or TRBV12-4 to TRBJ1-2; no clear D gene. The sequenced sample was blood, either unsorted or a sorted T cell fraction (not recorded which). The CDR3 DNA reads as TGTGCCAGCAGTTTTACACAGAGGAGGTATGGCTACACCTTC. Translating it yields CASSFTQRRYGYTF.